Listed here are 28 T cell receptor beta chains from one sample, sequenced in a study of cytomegalovirus exposure and HLA in healthy donors (dated by TCRdb to about 2017). The method behind the library was the immunoSEQ multiplex PCR assay. The table was pulled from immuneACCESS by TCRdb, which kept in-frame rearrangements only. Such tables lose some clones; where checked, under half of the loss comes from unresolved V genes, and the rest has no known cause. This sample has about 160,000 clones in its table, and around 96% of those were observed once. The ten largest clones capture around 0.9% of the sample. The sample taken for sequencing was PBMCs. Receptors originate from a woman between 18 and 30 years old in good health and CMV-seronegative.

This chain uses TRBV7-2 with TRBJ1-2, with a possible D match to TRBD1 (5 bases). Trimming took 5 bases from V and 2 from J, leaving 15 bases between them. Germline V gene data show CDR1 as SGHTA and CDR2 as FQGNSA. The CDR3 totals 15 residues. The CDR3 spells CASSRGDLGNYGYTF. In DNA, the CDR3 is TGTGCCAGCAGCCGGGGGGACCTGGGAAACTATGGCTACACCTTC.

V and J are TRBV30 and TRBJ2-1; TRBD2 matches 7 bases. This CDR3 has 15 residues. Germline loops: CDR1 GTSNPN, CDR2 SVGIG (reference sequence). DNA for the CDR3: TGTGCGCGGAGTGGGGGGGAACAAATTTACAATGAGCAGTTCTTC. Its translation is CARSGGEQIYNEQFF.

This sequence joins TRBV6-5 and TRBJ2-7, with D unclear. The V end was cut by 5 bases, the J end by 1 base, with 15 bases between. The CDR3 sequence is 15 residues long. The germline CDR1 and CDR2 sequences are MNHEY and SVGAGI. CDR3 sequence: CASSPDTHPSYEQYF. The CDR3 DNA sequence: TGTGCCAGCAGTCCCGACACCCATCCTTCCTACGAGCAGTACTTC.

This chain connects TRBV4-2 to TRBJ2-1, with TRBD1 as a possible D gene (6 bases). Looked up from germline, CDR1 is LGHNA and CDR2 is YNFKEQ. The CDR3 loop spans 14 amino acids. Deletions cut 4 bases from V and 15 bases from J, with 22 bases between. The CDR3, as DNA: TGTGCCAGCAGCCGGTCAGGAACAGGGAAGGCACCGTTCTTC. Protein sequence: CASSRSGTGKAPFF.

The rearrangement joins TRBV19 to TRBJ2-7; D may be TRBD2 (6 bases). Per germline, CDR1 LNHDA and CDR2 SQIVND (reference sequence). V lost 1 base to trimming and J lost 2 bases, with 15 bases between them. This CDR3 contains 16 residues. The CDR3 DNA reads TGTGCCAGTAGTATAGCGGCTGGGGAGGATCCCTACGAGCAGTACTTC. This sequence encodes CASSIAAGEDPYEQYF. Looking up the rest from reference TRBV19 and TRBJ2-7 gives the full variable domain: DGGITQSPKYLFRKEGQNVTLSCEQNLNHDAMYWYRQDPGQGLRLIYYSQIVNDFQKGDIAEGYSVSREKKESFPLTVTSAQKNPTAFYLCASSIAAGEDPYEQYFGPGTRLTVT.

The table lists this clone with a count of one. V usage is TRBV9 and J usage is TRBJ1-5, with D perhaps TRBD1 (6 bases). Trimming stripped 0 bases from V and 3 bases from J, with 10 bases between. In germline, CDR1 is SGDLS, CDR2 YYNGEE. CDR3 length: 15 amino acids. CDR3 sequence (DNA): TGTGCCAGCAGCGTAGGAGGGGGGGTCAATCAGCCCCAGCATTTT. Translated: CASSVGGGVNQPQHF.

This chain joins TRBV5-1 and TRBJ1-4, with 8 bases that match TRBD1. Germline values: CDR1 SGHRS, CDR2 YFSETQ. The length of the CDR3 is 14 residues. J gave up 6 bases and V 3 bases, and 4 bases lay outside the gene matches. The CDR3: CASSSQGADEKLFF. The CDR3 DNA follows: TGCGCCAGCAGCTCTCAGGGGGCGGATGAAAAACTGTTTTTT.

The chain combines TRBV7-8 with TRBJ2-7, with D unclear. Germline values: CDR1 SGHVS, CDR2 FQNEAQ. This CDR3 has 14 amino acids. Trimming cost V 5 bases and J 2 bases, with 13 bases left between them. The CDR3 spells CASSPSGSTYEQYF. For the CDR3, the DNA is TGTGCCAGCAGCCCATCCGGTAGTACCTACGAGCAGTACTTC. The full variable domain, rest sourced from reference TRBV7-8 and TRBJ2-7, is GAGVSQSPRYKVAKRGQDVALRCDPISGHVSLFWYQQALGQGPEFLTYFQNEAQLDKSGLPSDRFFAERPEGSVSTLKIQRTQQEDSAVYLCASSPSGSTYEQYFGPGTRLTVT.

This chain connects TRBV6-6 to TRBJ2-1, with 13 nucleotides matching TRBD2. Germline CDR1 MNHNY, CDR2 SVGAGI (reference sequence). The CDR3 covers 15 residues. V was pared by 5 bases and J by 7 bases, with 5 bases of the junction left unmatched. The DNA for the CDR3 is TGTGCCAGCAGTCTGACTAGCGGGGGGCGGAATGAGCAGTTCTTC. Its protein is CASSLTSGGRNEQFF.

This clone was counted a single time. V is TRBV14 and J is TRBJ2-1, with D tentatively TRBD2 (6 bases). The CDR3 sequence is 16 residues long. Germline assignment: CDR1 SGHDN and CDR2 FVKESK. The V gene lost 1 base and the J gene lost 6 bases, with 16 bases spanning the gap. CDR3 in amino acids: CASSQVGGTFSNEQFF. CDR3 nucleotides: TGTGCCAGCAGCCAAGTAGGCGGGACGTTCAGCAATGAGCAGTTCTTC.

The chain is built from TRBV19 and TRBJ1-3; possible D gene TRBD1, 5 bases. V was shortened by 3 bases and J by 5 bases, with 14 bases between the two germline ends. CDR3 length equals 15 residues. Germline lookup yields CDR1 LNHDA and CDR2 SQIVND (reference sequence). Here the CDR3 reads CASSMRQGLRNTIYF. Written as DNA, the CDR3 is TGTGCCAGTAGTATGCGGCAGGGTCTAAGAAACACCATATATTTT.

This chain uses TRBV6-6 with TRBJ1-2; D remains ambiguous. From germline, CDR1 is MNHNY and CDR2 SVGAGI (reference sequence). The CDR3 consists of 12 residues. V was clipped by 4 bases and J by 1 base, with 4 bases between them. The CDR3 DNA follows: TGTGCCAGCAGTTCAAATAACTATGGCTACACCTTC. Protein: CASSSNNYGYTF.

The chain uses TRBV30 and TRBJ2-5; D is perhaps TRBD1 (7 bases). Germline lookup yields CDR1 GTSNPN and CDR2 SVGIG (reference sequence). Trimming pared 1 base from V and 9 bases from J, leaving 24 bases between. The length of the CDR3 is 16 residues. The CDR3 coding sequence is TGTGCCTGGAGTGCGACAGGGTTCTCAGGAGGGGGGTCCCAGTACTTC. Residues: CAWSATGFSGGGSQYF.

Notes on this clone: Different DNA sequences within this sample yield the same CDR3. The chain combines TRBV6-5 with TRBJ2-7; possibly TRBD1 for D (6 bases). From germline, CDR1 is MNHEY and CDR2 SVGAGI. V was pared by 2 bases and J by 3 bases, with 8 bases between. This CDR3 has 13 residues. CDR3 sequence: CASSYGQSYEQYF. For the CDR3, the DNA is TGTGCCAGCAGTTACGGACAGAGCTACGAGCAGTACTTC.

V usage is TRBV11-2 and J usage is TRBJ1-2; D unresolved. Germline CDR1 SGHAT, CDR2 FQNNGV. This CDR3 is 18 amino acids long. V gave up 0 bases and J gave up 5 bases, with 22 bases separating them. The CDR3 spells CASSLDPTTYLGRYGYTF. The CDR3 coding sequence is TGTGCCAGCAGCTTAGATCCAACGACCTACCTTGGGAGGTATGGCTACACCTTC.

The chain combines TRBV5-6 with TRBJ2-2; 8 bases line up with TRBD2. The CDR3 covers 13 residues. J lost 6 bases, V lost 4 bases, and 2 bases had no gene match. CDR1 is SGHDT and CDR2 is YYEEEE in the germline V gene. For the CDR3, the DNA is TGTGCCAGCAGCACGGGGGGGCCCGGGGAGCTGTTTTTT. Protein sequence: CASSTGGPGELFF.

J is TRBJ2-7 and V is TRBV28; 7 nucleotides align to TRBD2. V lost 3 bases to trimming and J lost 4 bases; unmatched junction nucleotides: 6. The CDR3 sequence is 14 residues long. The germline V gene encodes CDR1 MDHEN and CDR2 SYDVKM. The CDR3 bases are TGTGCCAGCAGTTTGAGGGCGGGACTATACGAGCAGTACTTC. Translated: CASSLRAGLYEQYF.

The sample holds one count of this clone. The chain uses TRBV7-2 and TRBJ1-6; 9 bases align to TRBD1. Germline CDR1 and CDR2: SGHTA and FQGNSA. V shed 0 bases, J shed 9 bases, and the junction held 3 bases outside the gene matches. The CDR3 is 15 amino acids. CDR3 sequence: CASSLAGTGRSPLHF. CDR3 sequence (DNA): TGTGCCAGCAGCTTAGCTGGGACAGGGCGTTCACCCCTCCACTTT.

The V call is TRBV7-2, the J call TRBJ2-3; TRBD2 aligns across 8 bases. Trimming cost V 3 bases and J 2 bases; bases outside gene matches: 13. The CDR3 loop spans 18 amino acids. Germline CDR1 reads SGHTA; CDR2 reads FQGNSA. CDR3 in DNA: TGTGCCAGCAGCTTTATTTTGACTAGCGCGGCCCCCACAGATACGCAGTATTTT. It yields the protein CASSFILTSAAPTDTQYF.

The chain uses TRBV4-3 and TRBJ2-2, with D uncertain. Germline lookup yields CDR1 LGHNA and CDR2 YSLEER. The V end lost 0 bases, the J end lost 2 bases, and 19 bases lay between the germline ends. The length of the CDR3 is 19 residues. The DNA for the CDR3 is TGCGCCAGCAGCCAAGATCCGGGTAACGGCGGCCCTAACACCGGGGAGCTGTTTTTT. Its protein is CASSQDPGNGGPNTGELFF.

The chain employs TRBV25-1 and TRBJ2-7; 14 bases are a match to TRBD2. V was clipped by 8 bases and J by 4 bases; unmatched bases: 1. The CDR3 is 13 amino acids. Germline CDR1 MGHDK, CDR2 SYGVNS. CDR3 sequence (DNA): TGTGCCAGCGGGACTAGCGGGGGTTACGAGCAGTACTTC. It specifies CASGTSGGYEQYF.

V usage is TRBV19 and J usage is TRBJ1-1, with D possibly matching TRBD1 (6 bases). Germline lookup yields CDR1 LNHDA and CDR2 SQIVND (reference sequence). This CDR3 region has 14 residues. Trimming removed 5 bases at V and 1 base at J, with 11 bases between. The CDR3 DNA reads as TGTGCCAGTAGTGAAAGGGGGGGGAACACTGAAGCTTTCTTT. Translating gives CASSERGGNTEAFF.

The V and J genes are TRBV4-1 and TRBJ2-7, with D perhaps TRBD1 (5 bases). This CDR3 is 13 amino acids long. Germline CDR1 reads MGHRA; CDR2 reads YSYEKL. The V gene lost 3 bases and the J gene lost 2 bases, with 8 bases spanning the gap. The CDR3 reads CASSHPDTYEQYF. The CDR3 DNA follows: TGCGCCAGCAGCCACCCGGACACCTACGAGCAGTACTTC.

The chain employs TRBV6-5 and TRBJ1-6; D is ambiguous. Germline V CDR1 and CDR2: MNHEY, SVGAGI. Trimming removed 4 bases at V and 1 base at J, with 11 bases between. The CDR3 is 16 residues long. Written as DNA, the CDR3 is TGTGCCAGCAGTTCCTCCCCGGGGTCCTATAATTCACCCCTCCACTTT. Amino acid sequence: CASSSSPGSYNSPLHF.

The chain couples TRBV5-1 to TRBJ2-5; TRBD1 matches at 9 bases. Germline CDR1 is SGHRS and CDR2 is YFSETQ. The CDR3 consists of 13 residues. V lost 4 bases to trimming and J lost 5 bases; unmatched junction nucleotides: 3. Here the CDR3 reads CASSRDRGETQYF. For the CDR3, the DNA is TGCGCCAGCAGCCGTGACAGGGGGGAGACCCAGTACTTC.

The chain is built from TRBV9 and TRBJ2-7; 9 bases agree with TRBD2. CDR1 and CDR2 from the germline V gene are SGDLS and YYNGEE. Germline trimming cut 2 bases from V and 3 bases from J; bases unmatched to any gene: 3. The CDR3 loop spans 14 amino acids. CDR3 protein: CASSVSSGGYEQYF. Written as DNA, the CDR3 is TGTGCCAGCAGCGTGAGTAGCGGGGGCTACGAGCAGTACTTC.

The chain carries TRBV27 and TRBJ2-4, with TRBD1 identical over 11 bases. Germline V gives CDR1 MNHEY, CDR2 SMNVEV (reference sequence). The CDR3 contains 13 residues. Trimming took 6 bases from V and 7 from J; bases not matched to a gene: 2. This CDR3 reads CASRRTGGNIQYF. CDR3 coding DNA: TGTGCCAGCAGAAGGACAGGGGGCAACATTCAGTACTTC.

The rearrangement links TRBV5-1 to TRBJ1-4, with 7 bases lining up with TRBD1. Germline values: CDR1 SGHRS, CDR2 YFSETQ. This CDR3 is built from 15 residues. Losses at the gene ends were 4 bases for V and 4 bases for J; bases not matched to a gene: 7. As DNA, the CDR3 is TGCGCCAGCAGCCAGACACAGGGGAGTAATGAAAAACTGTTTTTT. Protein product: CASSQTQGSNEKLFF.